This is a list of T cell receptor beta chains from one sample in a study of regulatory T cells in long-lasting Graves disease. TCRdb reprocessed the multiplex PCR reads with MiXCR, giving one entry per CDR3 protein. This sample has a few hundred thousand distinct CDR3 sequences, with roughly 15% found just once. These sequences were also reported in another study, on T cells in Graves' hyperthyroidism and ophthalmopathy.

The sample was peripheral blood mononuclear cells (PBMCs), taken at new diagnosis, from a patient treated with antithyroid drugs. These receptor sequences come from a woman aged 18-35 years with Graves disease. Each CDR3 is given with its conserved first and last residue.

j_call v_call cdr3_aa
TRBJ1-6 TRBV2 CASNLGQGQGSPLHF
TRBJ2-5 TRBV9 CASSVVPFSERENQETQYF
TRBJ1-6 TRBV11-2 CASSLVLGGNSPLHF
TRBJ1-1 TRBV6-5 CASSYGMMTAFF
TRBJ1-1 TRBV30 CAWSVLGAEAFF
TRBJ2-3 TRBV5-1 CASSFSGRVEADTQYF
TRBJ2-7 TRBV20-1 CSARAGTGRSYEQYF
TRBJ1-4 TRBV11-2 CASSYQGLNEKLFF
TRBJ1-2 TRBV12-3/TRBV12-4 CASSSGLGMSGYTF
TRBJ1-2 TRBV10-3 CAISAGVGYGYTF
TRBJ2-1 TRBV4-2 CASSQVRLGSNEQFF
TRBJ2-7 TRBV5-6 CASSSTSGEQYF
TRBJ1-2 TRBV12-3/TRBV12-4 CASSVTAGDYGYTF
TRBJ1-5 TRBV20-1 CSAKETANQPQHF
TRBJ2-7 TRBV19 CAIGTGGGEQYF
TRBJ2-6 TRBV19 CASIYSGANVLTF
TRBJ1-2 TRBV7-3 CASSLGPANYGYTF
TRBJ2-5 TRBV10-1 CASSEFGLAEQETQYF
TRBJ2-2 TRBV27 CASSLQAGGFTGELFF
TRBJ2-1 TRBV7-6 CASSSPGGPGSYNEQFF
TRBJ2-3 TRBV20-1 CSARITGGTDTQYF
TRBJ1-2 TRBV5-1 CASSLDAGYGYTF
TRBJ2-3 TRBV7-8 CASSLLAGGLDTQYF
TRBJ1-1 TRBV27 CASSLFSRTEAFF
TRBJ2-1 TRBV30 CAWSVRGRRNEQFF
TRBJ1-5 TRBV2 CTSSEGVNPGPNQPQHF
TRBJ2-2 TRBV6-1 CASTLGDRNTGEPFF
TRBJ1-1 TRBV28 CASSTAGGENTEAFF
TRBJ2-2 TRBV30 CAWSVSAGELFF
TRBJ2-2 TRBV4-1 CASRLARDTGELFF
TRBJ1-1 TRBV28 CASRSENTEAFF
TRBJ1-3 TRBV7-9 CASTVDRPSGNTIYF
TRBJ1-1 TRBV5-1 CASRVGGDTEAFF
TRBJ1-5 TRBV2 CASIGEAGANQPQHF
TRBJ1-1 TRBV28 CASSYQRTGGFTEAFF
TRBJ2-7 TRBV7-2 CASSRTSGTSGYEQYF
TRBJ2-5 TRBV28 CASTGGHQETQYF
TRBJ2-2 TRBV24-1 CATSGRGGSGNTGELFF
TRBJ1-5 TRBV20-1 CSATGGGENQPQHF
TRBJ2-1 TRBV12-3/TRBV12-4 CASSGDLAGEDYNEQFF
TRBJ1-1 TRBV28 CASSFGGRNTEAFF
TRBJ2-7 TRBV18 CASSPLDRDFYEQYF
TRBJ2-3 TRBV20-1 CSAHPLSGITTDTQYF
TRBJ1-1 TRBV28 CASSLFGGGLGGTEAFF
TRBJ1-3 TRBV4-1 CASSQGRDSGNTIYF
TRBJ1-6 TRBV5-1 CASTGLPNSPLHF
TRBJ2-2 TRBV24-1 CATSDLPDYSTGELFF
TRBJ2-7 TRBV2 CASSEDGQGEEQYF
TRBJ1-1 TRBV6-1 CASSKTGLGNTEAFF
TRBJ1-1 TRBV20-1 CSARWNTEAFF
TRBJ2-7 TRBV3-1 CASSQEVAASSYEQYF
TRBJ2-1 TRBV7-3 CASSSNIAGEQFF
TRBJ2-1 TRBV20-1 CSALTSGGYNEQFF